The 13 T cell receptor beta chains reported below all come from one sample, sequenced in a study of cytomegalovirus exposure and HLA in healthy donors. A multiplex PCR was run with 60 Vbeta primers and 13 Jbeta primers. Data came from immunoSEQ multiplex PCR; TCRdb stores just in-frame clones and leaves some out. The top ten clones hold over 12% of a sample with some 84,000 clones, more than 50% of them seen once. Sequenced material: PBMCs. The receptors stem from a woman in her 40s in good health and CMV-seropositive.

The chain is built from TRBV18 and TRBJ2-2, with D perhaps matching TRBD1 (5 bases). Germline V gives CDR1 KGHSH, CDR2 LQKENI. The CDR3 contains 13 residues. Trimming left V 6 bases short and J 1 base short, with 6 bases between. The chain's CDR3 is CASSGQNTGELFF. The DNA of the CDR3 is TGTGCCAGCTCCGGACAGAACACCGGGGAGCTGTTTTTT.

This clone has a single count. This rearrangement joins TRBV28 to TRBJ2-5; D is ambiguous. V was pared by 7 bases and J by 2 bases, with 8 bases between. Looked up from germline, CDR1 is MDHEN and CDR2 is SYDVKM. The CDR3 covers 12 residues. CDR3 in amino acids: CASIGDQETQYF. The CDR3 DNA is TGTGCCAGCATCGGTGATCAAGAGACCCAGTACTTC.

CDR3 in amino acids: CAISESKGQGTDGYTF. CDR3 DNA sequence: TGTGCCATCAGTGAGTCGAAGGGACAGGGGACCGATGGCTACACCTTC. The chain uses TRBV10-3 and TRBJ1-2; 10 bases align to TRBD1. In germline, CDR1 is ENHRY, CDR2 SYGVKD. The CDR3 consists of 16 residues. The V gene end was trimmed by 0 bases and the J gene end by 6 bases; junction bases not matched to a gene: 7.

In this sample, this clone turned up once. The chain couples TRBV29-1 to TRBJ2-1; the D gene is possibly TRBD2 (6 bases). The CDR3 is 15 residues long. Trimming pared 4 bases from V and 5 bases from J, leaving 18 bases between. Looked up from germline, CDR1 is SQVTM and CDR2 is ANQGSEA. CDR3 in amino acids: CSVAPSLSGDNEQFF. As DNA, the CDR3 is TGCAGCGTTGCCCCGTCCCTCTCGGGAGACAATGAGCAGTTCTTC.

The chain recombines TRBV28 with TRBJ1-3, with D perhaps matching TRBD1 (6 bases). Trimming left V 3 bases short and J 7 bases short, with 16 bases between. The CDR3 consists of 15 residues. Germline assignment: CDR1 MDHEN and CDR2 SYDVKM. CDR3 amino acids: CASSLAGASGNTIYF. DNA for the CDR3: TGTGCCAGCAGTTTGGCGGGGGCTAGTGGGAACACCATATATTTT.

The CDR3 reads CASSALMGTGGDGYTF. For the CDR3, the DNA is TGTGCCAGCAGCGCATTAATGGGAACAGGGGGCGATGGCTACACCTTC. The chain couples TRBV9 to TRBJ1-2; 9 bases match TRBD1. The germline CDR1 and CDR2 sequences are SGDLS and YYNGEE. The CDR3 is 16 amino acids. The V and J ends lost 3 bases and 6 bases, in that order; junction bases with no gene match: 12.

This clone was detected only a few times. The V and J genes are TRBV27 and TRBJ1-1; TRBD1 might be the D (5 bases). The CDR3 contains 14 residues. V was trimmed by 10 bases and J by 1 base, leaving 16 bases between them. The V gene's germline CDR1 is MNHEY and CDR2 SMNVEV (reference sequence). This CDR3 reads CATEVRATNTEAFF. CDR3 nucleotide sequence: TGTGCCACCGAAGTCAGGGCCACGAACACTGAAGCTTTCTTT.

The table lists this clone with a few counts. The chain links TRBV4-2 to TRBJ1-5, with 8 bases fitting TRBD1. Looked up from germline, CDR1 is LGHNA and CDR2 is YNFKEQ. The junction had 5 bases not matched to a gene; V was cut back by 0 bases and J by 7 bases. The CDR3 is made up of 15 amino acids. CDR3 DNA sequence: TGTGCCAGCAGCCAAGAGGACAGGGTCCGGCAGCCCCAGCATTTT. Its protein is CASSQEDRVRQPQHF.

The genes are TRBV10-1 and TRBJ2-7, with 8 bases aligning to TRBD2. CDR3 length: 15 amino acids. Germline assignment: CDR1 WNHNN and CDR2 SYGVQD (reference sequence). V lost 4 bases, J lost 0 bases, and 5 bases stayed unmatched. DNA for the CDR3: TGCGCCAGCAGTGTCCCGGGGACTAGCTCCTACGAGCAGTACTTC. Protein sequence: CASSVPGTSSYEQYF.

V and J are TRBV18 and TRBJ1-1, with a weak D call TRBD1 (5 bases). The CDR3 has 14 amino acids. Trimming took off 1 base at V and 1 base at J, with 7 bases between the two ends. Germline V gives CDR1 KGHSH, CDR2 LQKENI. The CDR3 sequence: CASSPLGPNTEAFF. CDR3 nucleotide sequence: TGTGCCAGCTCACCACTGGGGCCGAACACTGAAGCTTTCTTT.

In its sample, this clone was seen a few times. The chain is built from TRBV9 and TRBJ1-2; D perhaps matches TRBD1 (5 bases). Germline CDR1 and CDR2: SGDLS and YYNGEE. The CDR3 length is 14 residues. V lost 0 bases and J 4 bases, leaving 10 bases between the germline ends. The CDR3: CASSVGQGFYGYTF. The DNA for the CDR3 is TGTGCCAGCAGCGTAGGTCAGGGATTCTATGGCTACACCTTC.

With regard to this clone: At the DNA level, this CDR3 is encoded by other sequences in the same sample as well. The V and J genes are TRBV28 and TRBJ2-7; D is unclear. Trimming removed 4 bases at V and 3 bases at J, with 10 bases between. This CDR3 comprises 13 residues. CDR1 is MDHEN, CDR2 SYDVKM, per germline. CDR3 coding DNA: TGTGCCAGCAGTTCCGCACGGGTCTACGAGCAGTACTTC. The encoded protein is CASSSARVYEQYF.

The chain employs TRBV30 and TRBJ1-1; D not certain. The ends were cut back, 2 bases at V and 0 bases at J, with 7 bases in the middle. This CDR3 region has 13 residues. Germline V gene data show CDR1 as GTSNPN and CDR2 as SVGIG (reference sequence). The DNA of the CDR3 is TGTGCCTGGAGTTTGGGAGTGAACACTGAAGCTTTCTTT. Translating gives CAWSLGVNTEAFF. Using reference TRBV30 and TRBJ1-1 for the parts outside the CDR3, the full variable domain is SQTIHQWPATLVQPVGSPLSLECTVEGTSNPNLYWYRQAAGRGLQLLFYSVGIGQISSEVPQNLSASRPQDRQFILSSKKLLLSDSGFYLCAWSLGVNTEAFFGQGTRLTVV.